This T cell receptor beta chain was sequenced in a study of CD8 T cells in ankylosing spondylitis (dated by TCRdb to 2015 to 2018). About the investigation overall: The study set out to find disease-linked TCR variants by profiling T cell receptor beta repertoires in ankylosing spondylitis patients and healthy donors. The full study cohort was made up of about 25 ankylosing spondylitis patients and 108 healthy donors. Peripheral blood was sampled, and synovial fluid was also collected from ankylosing spondylitis patients.

These reads were obtained on an Illumina HiSeq 2500. Quantitative 5'-RACE with molecular barcodes was the method used to prepare the TCR beta libraries. The study's processing was this. A new computational method based on a probabilistic model of VDJ rearrangement was used to identify disease-linked TCR variants. Using fastp at Q25 and MiXCR, TCRdb reprocessed the public reads and kept productive beta chains. Each entry is one CDR3 protein sequence, shown with its most common DNA and genes. None of the V and J calls come from the authors' own analysis; TCRdb made them. The sample data list 210,000 or so distinct CDR3 sequences, and roughly 25% of these were observed just once. 6.6% of the sample is in the top ten clones. Broad study findings and their caveats: According to the report, matched synovial fluid samples from ankylosing spondylitis patients were significantly enriched for the disease-linked clones. Blood from ankylosing spondylitis patients appeared to be characterized by a TCR beta motif made up of several highly homologous amino acid variants. The disease-linked clones showed a CD8+ phenotype and occurred at relatively low frequencies in peripheral blood. Some of the motif variants had been reported before in the synovial fluid and blood of reactive arthritis patients, a finding that suggests common disease-initiation mechanisms.

The trim is 4 bases for V and 6 bases for J, with a gap of 8 bases between the germline ends. Spanning cysteine to phenylalanine, the CDR3 consists of 12 amino acids. Left in the record is the CDR3 DNA by itself, 36 bases read in frame from the first base. The germline V gene sets CDR1 to KGHSH and CDR2 to LQKENI. In this sample, this clonotype turned up many times. Its binding antigen is unknown. The sample holds no much larger clone one base away, and base qualities are not on file. The receptor chain draws on TRBV18 and TRBJ2-3; the D gene is not confidently resolved. The TCR was taken from a male donor with ankylosing spondylitis or in good health (not recorded which). The sequencing input was blood, either unsorted or a sorted T cell fraction (not recorded which). The CDR3 region has the sequence CASSRYADTQYF. In nucleotides, the sequence is TGTGCCAGCTCACGATACGCGGATACGCAGTATTTT.